Shown below are 18 T cell receptor beta chains from a single sample sequenced in a study of T cells in Graves' hyperthyroidism and ophthalmopathy (dated by TCRdb to 2018 to 2020). The method was multiplex PCR. Instrument used: Illumina HiSeq 2000. The TCR beta CDR3 regions were amplified from the RNA transcripts. The first round of RT-PCR for the TCR CDR3 was performed with the HTBI primer set and the Qiagen OneStep RT-PCR kit. The public reads were quality trimmed at Q25 with fastp and then assembled into clones with MiXCR by TCRdb, keeping productive beta chains. CDR3 protein sequences are deduplicated, and each keeps its most common genes and DNA. The sample table contains around 380,000 distinct CDR3 sequences; only one count was recorded for approximately 15% of them. The biggest ten clones account for more than 20% of the sample. The specimen was blood. These TCRs come from a man in his thirties or forties with Graves' hyperthyroidism that later progressed to Graves' ophthalmopathy.

The sample holds many counts of this clonotype. This chain connects TRBV3-1 to TRBJ1-2; TRBD1 matches at 12 bases. CDR3 length: 13 residues. Germline CDR1 is LGHDT and CDR2 is YNNKEL (reference sequence). The V and J ends lost 3 bases and 8 bases, in that order; junction bases with no gene match: 1. The CDR3 DNA reads as TGTGCCAGCAGCCAGGGACAGGGGGCCGGCTACACCTTC. Protein product: CASSQGQGAGYTF.

The chain joins TRBV7-9 to TRBJ2-1; D is uncertain. Looked up from germline, CDR1 is SEHNR and CDR2 is FQNEAQ (reference sequence). The germline V and J ends were trimmed by 3 bases and 8 bases, with 11 bases remaining between them. The CDR3 is 13 residues long. CDR3 in amino acids: CASSFPSRDEQFF. CDR3 bases: TGTGCCAGCAGCTTTCCGTCCCGCGATGAGCAGTTCTTC.

This clonotype was seen more than once but under ten times. The rearrangement uses TRBV4-1 and TRBJ2-1, with unresolved D. CDR3 length equals 16 residues. Looked up from germline, CDR1 is MGHRA and CDR2 is YSYEKL. The V end lost 0 bases, the J end lost 0 bases, and 9 bases lay between the germline ends. The DNA of the CDR3 is TGCGCCAGCAGCCAAGATTTGGGGTTCTCCTACAATGAGCAGTTCTTC. Its translation is CASSQDLGFSYNEQFF.

There are many counts of this clonotype. The V call is TRBV12-3 or TRBV12-4, the J call TRBJ1-6, with D unresolved. The CDR3 runs 15 residues. V lost 3 bases to trimming and J lost 2 bases, with 8 bases between them. CDR3 sequence: CASSLRGPYNSPLHF. CDR3 coding DNA: TGTGCCAGCAGTTTGCGTGGCCCCTATAATTCACCCCTCCACTTT.

In this sample, this clonotype turned up a few times. This chain links TRBV20-1 with TRBJ1-6; D unresolved. The CDR3 covers 15 residues. Germline V gene sequence: CDR1 DFQATT, CDR2 SNEGSKA (reference sequence). V lost 3 bases to trimming and J lost 0 bases, with 9 bases between them. This CDR3 reads CSARTMSSYNSPLHF. The CDR3 DNA is TGCAGTGCTAGGACCATGAGCTCCTATAATTCACCCCTCCACTTT.

This clonotype was seen repeatedly, ten times or more. This rearrangement joins TRBV2 to TRBJ1-2; 7 positions agree with TRBD1. In germline, CDR1 is SNHLY, CDR2 FYNNEI. This CDR3 spans 13 amino acids. V was clipped by 6 bases and J by 3 bases; unmatched bases: 4. CDR3 bases: TGTGCCAGCAGCTCAGGGACAGACTATGGCTACACCTTC. It encodes CASSSGTDYGYTF.

The gene calls are TRBV28 and TRBJ1-6, with a tentative D call TRBD1 (6 bases). The germline gives CDR1 MDHEN, CDR2 SYDVKM. The CDR3 runs 16 residues. Trimming took off 5 bases at V and 7 bases at J, with 18 bases between the two ends. The CDR3 coding sequence is TGTGCCAGCAGTGTCCACAGGGATCGCCCCAATTCACCCCTCCACTTT. Amino acids: CASSVHRDRPNSPLHF.

The V call is TRBV29-1, the J call TRBJ2-2; TRBD1 agrees at 11 bases. Germline lookup yields CDR1 SQVTM and CDR2 ANQGSEA. With V trimmed by 5 bases and J by 5 bases, 4 bases remained unmatched. This CDR3 spans 14 amino acids. In DNA form, the CDR3 reads TGCAGCGTTACGGGACAGGGGGAGACCGGGGAGCTGTTTTTT. Its protein is CSVTGQGETGELFF.

This clonotype was recorded a few times. The chain links TRBV13 to TRBJ1-5; D remains unclear. Trimming removed 1 base at V and 7 bases at J, with 11 bases between. Germline-derived CDR1 and CDR2 are PRHDT and FYEKMQ (reference sequence). The CDR3 loop spans 14 amino acids. In nucleotides, the CDR3 is TGTGCCAGCAGCTTAGCCGGGGAGGGACAGCCCCAGCATTTT. It translates to CASSLAGEGQPQHF.

This clonotype was observed a handful of times. The chain is built from TRBV3-1 and TRBJ2-1; TRBD2 agrees at 10 bases. With 3 bases clipped from V and 6 bases from J, the junction kept 2 bases outside the gene matches. Germline assignment: CDR1 LGHDT and CDR2 YNNKEL (reference sequence). The CDR3 totals 14 residues. Here the CDR3 reads CASSQSGGVNEQFF. For the CDR3, the DNA is TGTGCCAGCAGCCAGAGCGGGGGGGTCAATGAGCAGTTCTTC.

The chain recombines TRBV29-1 with TRBJ1-5; D is perhaps TRBD1 (5 bases). Germline CDR1 reads SQVTM; CDR2 reads ANQGSEA. Trimming removed 4 bases from V and 6 bases from J, with 13 bases in between. This CDR3 is 13 amino acids long. CDR3 sequence: CSVGHGAGQPQHF. The CDR3 region has the DNA TGCAGCGTTGGGCATGGGGCGGGTCAGCCCCAGCATTTT.

This clonotype showed up just a few times. The rearrangement links TRBV27 to TRBJ1-2; 10 bases agree with TRBD1. V was clipped by 3 bases and J by 0 bases; unmatched bases: 16. The CDR3 has 20 residues. The germline V gene encodes CDR1 MNHEY and CDR2 SMNVEV (reference sequence). This chain's CDR3 is CASSFFPIRDRGRANYGYTF. The CDR3 nucleotides read TGTGCCAGCAGTTTTTTTCCCATCCGGGACAGGGGTCGTGCTAACTATGGCTACACCTTC.

Written as DNA, the CDR3 is TGCGCCAGCAGCCAATACTTTTTTGCGGCAGGGAGCACAGATACGCAGTATTTT. Residues: CASSQYFFAAGSTDTQYF. The chain has TRBV4-1 and TRBJ2-3; perhaps TRBD1 as D (5 bases). The CDR3 sequence is 18 residues long. Germline loops: CDR1 MGHRA, CDR2 YSYEKL. V lost 2 bases and J 0 bases, leaving 18 bases between the germline ends.

The sample holds a few counts of this clonotype. This may be a read error, as it is one base from a much larger clone. V and J are TRBV7-2 and TRBJ2-7, with D perhaps matching TRBD1 or TRBD2 (6 bases each). There are 12 residues in the CDR3. Germline V gene sequence: CDR1 SGHTA, CDR2 FQGNSA. CDR3 amino acids: CACSGRGGEQYF. The CDR3 nucleotides read TGTGCCTGCAGCGGCAGGGGAGGCGAGCAGTACTTC.

This chain links TRBV6-1 with TRBJ2-2, with 9 bases fitting TRBD2. V was pared by 6 bases and J by 7 bases, with 9 bases of the junction left unmatched. CDR1 and CDR2 from the germline V gene are MNHNS and SASEGT. The CDR3 loop spans 15 amino acids. The CDR3 spells CASSPLAGWGGELFF. CDR3 in DNA: TGTGCCAGCAGCCCCCTAGCGGGGTGGGGCGGGGAGCTGTTTTTT.

The V call is TRBV5-1, the J call TRBJ1-2; 7 positions match TRBD1. The germline V gene has CDR1 SGHRS and CDR2 YFSETQ. This CDR3 is 13 amino acids long. The J segment lost 3 bases and the V segment lost 4 bases, leaving 3 bases of the junction unmatched. The CDR3 sequence is CASSPDRHYGYTF. The CDR3 DNA follows: TGCGCCAGCAGCCCGGACAGGCACTATGGCTACACCTTC.

This clonotype was detected ten times or more. V gene TRBV27 combines with J gene TRBJ2-1, with 8 bases fitting TRBD1. Germline values: CDR1 MNHEY, CDR2 SMNVEV (reference sequence). CDR3 length equals 15 residues. The ends lost 5 bases at V and 0 bases at J; junction bases unmatched: 3. The CDR3: CASSPQGDSYNEQFF. CDR3 DNA: TGTGCCAGCAGTCCACAGGGGGACTCCTACAATGAGCAGTTCTTC.

This clonotype was seen only a few times. CDR3 in DNA: TGTGCCAGCAGCCAGACGGACGGGGAGCTGTTTTTT. Translating gives CASSQTDGELFF. This chain connects TRBV7-3 to TRBJ2-2; D is ambiguous. V was clipped by 5 bases and J by 7 bases, with 8 bases between them. The germline gives CDR1 SGHTA, CDR2 FQGTGA. The CDR3 spans 12 residues.